This TCR beta chain was sequenced for a study of blood T cell repertoires in COVID-19 (dated by TCRdb to the early 2020s). Context from the whole study: The collaborator samples originated in the United States, Italy and Spain and spanned the acute and convalescent phases of COVID-19. The prospective study material was composed of cDNA or gDNA derived from T cells, B-cell-depleted T cells, or PBMCs. The dataset comprised deeply sampled blood TCRbeta repertoires from subjects exposed to, actively infected with, or recovered from COVID-19. The repertoires were released in a freely available public database intended as a resource for research on the immune response to SARS-CoV-2. The samples were drawn from two sources: the first 160 participants of the ongoing ImmuneRACE study, and 950 to 1,500 subjects contributed by 6 global collaborators. Sample metadata almost always included a de-identified subject ID, COVID-19 status, age in years and sex. Where available, HLA class I and class II types were obtained from metadata supplied by the sample provider rather than from assay-based typing.

Details on this clone: Its target antigen remains unknown. No much larger clone exists at a distance of one base, and base qualities are not known.

CDR1 and CDR2, looked up from the germline V gene (reference sequence), are SEHNR and FQNEAQ. V is pruned by 3 bases and J by 6 bases, leaving 12 bases of the junction without a gene match. The CDR3 contains 17 residues, cysteine and phenylalanine counted. The only DNA kept is the CDR3, 51 bases in frame from the first base. Overall study outcomes, separate from this receptor: The quantity of clinical and demographic metadata differed by source and by participant and was supplied without curation.

TCRbeta CDR3 regions were amplified from genomic DNA using the immunoSEQ Assay, a bias-controlled multiplex PCR. In the original analysis: The number of nucleated cells in each sample was estimated from the amplification of reference gene primers within the assay. To quantify the absolute abundance of each unique TCRbeta CDR3 rearrangement, sequence reads were collapsed and filtered. Productive Simpson clonality was computed per sample as the square root of Simpson's diversity index over productive rearrangements. Drawn from immuneACCESS, this table holds only the in-frame rearrangements with V and J called that TCRdb kept. Clones are partly lost; checked studies trace under half to an unresolved V gene and leave the rest unexplained. V and J calls and clone size are as listed in that table; D and trimming were resolved from the DNA. This sample comprises 150,000 to 200,000 clones, around 80% of them detected only once. The ten largest make up 17% of the sample.

In the prospective study, participants were about 18 to 89 years old, resided in about two dozen geographic areas of the United States, and were enrolled through a virtual design. To assign participants to cohorts, the prospective study relied on clinical history that participants themselves reported in a screening survey and a study questionnaire. For ImmuneRACE Cohort 3, a participant was defined as recovered based on two consecutive negative NP/OP PCR tests, clearance by a healthcare professional, or resolution of symptoms. In the prospective study, mobile phlebotomists collected whole blood, serum and a nasopharyngeal or oropharyngeal swab from each participant. Prospective study participants could optionally give additional blood draws and questionnaires over an approximately 2-month period. Before DNA extraction, blood samples from the prospective study were shipped at room temperature or frozen.

The sequencing sample was made of PBMCs or T cells enriched from blood (not recorded which). The rearrangement joined TRBV7-9 to TRBJ2-2; TRBD1 lines up with 8 middle nucleotides. The source is a woman aged 45 to 65 who had recovered from COVID-19. At the DNA level, the sequence is TGTGCCAGCAGCTTTTTCCTCGGGACAGGTGGGGCCGGGGAGCTGTTTTTT. This translates into CASSFFLGTGGAGELFF.